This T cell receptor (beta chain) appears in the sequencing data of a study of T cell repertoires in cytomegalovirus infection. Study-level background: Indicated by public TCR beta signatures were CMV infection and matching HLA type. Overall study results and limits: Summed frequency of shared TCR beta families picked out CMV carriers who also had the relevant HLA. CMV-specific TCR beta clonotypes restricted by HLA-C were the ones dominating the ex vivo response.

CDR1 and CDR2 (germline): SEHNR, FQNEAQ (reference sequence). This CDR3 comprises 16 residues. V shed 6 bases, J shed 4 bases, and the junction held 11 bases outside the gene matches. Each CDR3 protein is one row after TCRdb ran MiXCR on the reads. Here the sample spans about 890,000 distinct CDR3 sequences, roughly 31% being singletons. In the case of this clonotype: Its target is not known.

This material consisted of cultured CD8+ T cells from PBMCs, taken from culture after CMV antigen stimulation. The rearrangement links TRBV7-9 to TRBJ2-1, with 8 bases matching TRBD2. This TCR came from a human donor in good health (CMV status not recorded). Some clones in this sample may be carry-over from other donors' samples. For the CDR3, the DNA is TGTGCCAGCAGGGACCTAGCGGGCGGTCTGTACAATGAGCAGTTCTTC. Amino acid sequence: CASRDLAGGLYNEQFF.